The 9 T cell receptor beta chains reported below all come from one sample, sequenced in a study of OX40 agonist ivuxolimab in advanced cancers. The method was the immunoSEQ multiplex PCR assay. Entries here come from immuneACCESS through TCRdb and include only in-frame sequences with V and J called. Some clones fail to appear in such tables; in the studies checked, an unresolved V gene covers under half of the shortfall, and the cause of the remainder is unknown. The sample table lists some 130,000 clones, approximately 94% of them with a count of one. The top ten constitute over 0.8% of the sample. The sequences come from CD4+ or CD8+ T cells sorted from blood, collected in a trial of the OX40 agonist ivuxolimab. These receptors were obtained from an adult with an advanced solid tumor such as melanoma, head and neck, liver or kidney cancer.

This clone appeared once. The chain recombines TRBV11-2 with TRBJ1-2; D gene uncertain. Trimming pared 2 bases from V and 5 bases from J, leaving 15 bases between. Germline V gives CDR1 SGHAT, CDR2 FQNNGV. This CDR3 has 15 residues. In DNA, the CDR3 is TGTGCCAGCAGCTTATCACGATTCGGTCCGTATGGCTACACCTTC. Translated, it gives CASSLSRFGPYGYTF. The whole variable domain, remainder taken from reference TRBV11-2 and TRBJ1-2, is EAGVAQSPRYKIIEKRQSVAFWCNPISGHATLYWYQQILGQGPKLLIQFQNNGVVDDSQLPKDRFSAERLKGVDSTLKIQPAKLEDSAVYLCASSLSRFGPYGYTFGSGTRLTVV.

This clone was counted once. The V gene is TRBV19, the J gene TRBJ1-2; no clear D gene. This CDR3 contains 15 residues. Germline lookup yields CDR1 LNHDA and CDR2 SQIVND (reference sequence). V was shortened by 0 bases and J by 0 bases, with 8 bases between the two germline ends. As DNA, the CDR3 is TGTGCCAGTAGTATAGACCGGACCCCTAACTATGGCTACACCTTC. This sequence encodes CASSIDRTPNYGYTF.

The V call is TRBV5-1, the J call TRBJ2-1, with 8 bases identical to TRBD2. The V gene end was trimmed by 0 bases and the J gene end by 7 bases; junction bases not matched to a gene: 9. The CDR3 totals 16 residues. The germline gives CDR1 SGHRS, CDR2 YFSETQ. CDR3 protein: CASSLVARGAGNEQFF. In DNA form, the CDR3 reads TGCGCCAGCAGCTTGGTTGCGCGGGGGGCCGGGAATGAGCAGTTCTTC.

The gene calls are TRBV11-2 and TRBJ2-3; 8 nucleotides align to TRBD1. This CDR3 is built from 18 residues. The V segment lost 4 bases and the J segment 4 bases; nucleotides outside the gene matches: 16. Per the germline V gene, CDR1 is SGHAT and CDR2 is FQNNGV. The CDR3 DNA reads as TGTGCCAGCAGCTCGTTTCGGACAGGGCTTGTGGGGGCAGATACGCAGTATTTT. It specifies CASSSFRTGLVGADTQYF. Combining the CDR3 with reference TRBV11-2 and TRBJ2-3 gives the whole variable domain EAGVAQSPRYKIIEKRQSVAFWCNPISGHATLYWYQQILGQGPKLLIQFQNNGVVDDSQLPKDRFSAERLKGVDSTLKIQPAKLEDSAVYLCASSSFRTGLVGADTQYFGPGTRLTVL.

This chain joins TRBV10-3 and TRBJ2-3, with 10 positions matching TRBD2. This CDR3 region has 15 residues. The germline gives CDR1 ENHRY, CDR2 SYGVKD. V shed 3 bases and J 3 bases; nucleotides not matched to a gene: 3. CDR3 sequence: CAISDPLAGTDTQYF. In DNA, the CDR3 is TGTGCCATCAGTGACCCACTAGCGGGGACAGATACGCAGTATTTT.

The rearrangement links TRBV19 to TRBJ2-3; D possibly corresponds to TRBD1 (6 bases). Germline CDR1 LNHDA, CDR2 SQIVND (reference sequence). The CDR3 has 17 amino acids. Trimming took off 6 bases at V and 2 bases at J, with 21 bases between the two ends. The CDR3 is CASSPHGQLGPTDTQYF. The CDR3 bases are TGTGCCAGTAGCCCCCATGGACAGCTGGGTCCCACAGATACGCAGTATTTT.

The V call is TRBV6-5, the J call TRBJ2-3; D not certain. The germline CDR1 and CDR2 sequences are MNHEY and SVGAGI. CDR3 length: 14 amino acids. V was pared by 4 bases and J by 6 bases, with 14 bases between. This CDR3 reads CASSSSPLIDTQYF. The CDR3 bases are TGTGCCAGCAGTTCCTCCCCCCTCATCGATACGCAGTATTTT.

The genes are TRBV7-9 and TRBJ2-7, with D hard to call. V lost 5 bases and J 3 bases, leaving 8 bases between the germline ends. Germline V gene lookup returns CDR1 SEHNR and CDR2 FQNEAQ (reference sequence). CDR3 size: 12 residues. Here the CDR3 reads CASSPVDYEQYF. CDR3 bases: TGTGCCAGCAGCCCGGTTGACTACGAGCAGTACTTC.

The chain is built from TRBV6-6 and TRBJ1-2; D perhaps matches TRBD1 (5 bases). Deletions cut 5 bases from V and 8 bases from J, with 21 bases between. This CDR3 is built from 15 residues. Germline V gene data show CDR1 as MNHNY and CDR2 as SVGAGI (reference sequence). The CDR3 reads CASSDPGLLSRGYTF. Here the CDR3 DNA reads TGTGCCAGCAGTGATCCGGGGCTCCTTTCCAGAGGCTACACCTTC.